This T cell receptor (beta chain) was recovered during a study of T cells in Graves' hyperthyroidism and ophthalmopathy. Of note for this clonotype: Relative to the germline gene, one junction end is altered; a read error may explain this.

The TCR beta CDR3 regions underwent amplification using RNA transcripts as the source. With the HTBI primer set, the TCR CDR3 went through a first round of RT-PCR. MiXCR was run by TCRdb on the multiplex PCR reads, yielding one entry per CDR3 protein. The table lists 40,000 to 55,000 distinct CDR3 sequences, roughly 49% of them singletons. The CDR3 length is 13 residues. Germline assignment: CDR1 SGHAT and CDR2 FQNNGV. The hyperthyroidism was newly diagnosed and had lasted under 2 months; the patients were aged 18 to 65. What was sequenced was peripheral blood or thyroid tissue (not recorded which). The chain employs TRBV11-2 and TRBJ2-7; TRBD2 is a possible D gene (7 bases). The source is a woman aged 45-60 years with Graves' hyperthyroidism. CDR3 region: CASSLERGGEQNF. DNA for the CDR3: TGTGCCAGCAGCTTAGAGAGGGGGGGCGAGCAGAACTTC.